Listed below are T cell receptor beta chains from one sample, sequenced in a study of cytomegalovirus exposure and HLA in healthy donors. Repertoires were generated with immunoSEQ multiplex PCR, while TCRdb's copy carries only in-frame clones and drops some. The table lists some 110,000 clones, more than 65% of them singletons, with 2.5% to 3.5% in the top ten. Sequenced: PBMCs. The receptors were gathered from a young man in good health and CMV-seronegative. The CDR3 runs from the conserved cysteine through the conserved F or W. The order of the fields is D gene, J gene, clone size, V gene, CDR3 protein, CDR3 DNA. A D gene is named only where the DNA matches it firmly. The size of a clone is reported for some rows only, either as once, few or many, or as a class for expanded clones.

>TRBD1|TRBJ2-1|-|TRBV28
CASLSYGQGNNEQFF
TGTGCCAGCCTTTCTTACGGACAGGGAAACAATGAGCAGTTCTTC
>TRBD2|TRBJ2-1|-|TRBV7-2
CASSPLAGGPNEQFF
TGTGCCAGCAGCCCACTAGCGGGAGGGCCGAATGAGCAGTTCTTC
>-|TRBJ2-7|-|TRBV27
CASSLNGLATGEQYF
TGTGCCAGCAGTTTAAATGGGCTAGCGACCGGCGAGCAGTACTTC
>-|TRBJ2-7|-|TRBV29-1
CSVSPSGYSYEQYF
TGCAGCGTTTCCCCCAGCGGATACTCCTACGAGCAGTACTTC
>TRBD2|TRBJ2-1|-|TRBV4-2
CASSQDSGSTEQFF
TGTGCCAGCAGCCAAGACAGCGGGAGCACTGAGCAGTTCTTC
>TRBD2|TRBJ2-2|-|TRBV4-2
CASSPGGSGNTGELFF
TGTGCCAGCAGCCCGGGGGGTAGCGGTAACACCGGGGAGCTGTTTTTT
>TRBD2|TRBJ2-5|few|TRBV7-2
CASSFGGVKYQETQYF
TGTGCCAGCAGCTTCGGGGGGGTTAAGTACCAAGAGACCCAGTACTTC
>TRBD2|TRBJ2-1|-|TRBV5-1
CASSGSGNPYNEQFF
TGCGCCAGCAGCGGTAGCGGGAATCCCTACAATGAGCAGTTCTTC
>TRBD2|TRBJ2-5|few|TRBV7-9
CASSGLAGEETQYF
TGTGCCAGCAGCGGACTAGCGGGGGAAGAGACCCAGTACTTC
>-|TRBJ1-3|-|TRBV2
CASRDGGSGNTIYF
TGTGCCAGCAGGGACGGGGGCTCTGGAAACACCATATATTTT
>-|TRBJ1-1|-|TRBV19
CASSIRSSEAFF
TGTGCCAGTAGTATTCGGTCCTCTGAAGCTTTCTTT
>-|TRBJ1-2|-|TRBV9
CASSVGAAYGYTF
TGTGCCAGCAGCGTAGGGGCAGCCTATGGCTACACCTTC
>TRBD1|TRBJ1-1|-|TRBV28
CASSLAGTGGTEAFF
TGTGCCAGCAGTCTCGCCGGGACAGGGGGCACTGAAGCTTTCTTT
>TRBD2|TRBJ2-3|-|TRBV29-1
CSALAGGRTDTQYF
TGCAGCGCTCTAGCGGGAGGGAGGACAGATACGCAGTATTTT
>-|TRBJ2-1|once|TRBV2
CASSERVAVNEQFF
TGTGCCAGCAGTGAACGAGTAGCTGTCAATGAGCAGTTCTTC
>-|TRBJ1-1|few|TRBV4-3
CASSLDLNTEAFF
TGCGCCAGCAGCCTAGACTTGAACACTGAAGCTTTCTTT
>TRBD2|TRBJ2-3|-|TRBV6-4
CASSSTSGSVYGDTQYF
TGTGCCAGCAGTTCTACTAGCGGGAGTGTGTACGGAGATACGCAGTATTTT
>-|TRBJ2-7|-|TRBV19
CASSIRSGPSYEQYF
TGTGCCAGTAGTATCCGAAGCGGACCCTCCTACGAGCAGTACTTC
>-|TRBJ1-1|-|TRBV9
CASSVVEANTEAFF
TGTGCCAGCAGCGTAGTGGAGGCGAACACTGAAGCTTTCTTT
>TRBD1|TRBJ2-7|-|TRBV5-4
CASSGRTGNYEQYF
TGTGCCAGCAGCGGGCGGACAGGGAACTACGAGCAGTACTTC
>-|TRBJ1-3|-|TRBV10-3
CAISETYSSGNTIYF
TGTGCCATCAGTGAGACTTATAGCTCTGGAAACACCATATATTTT
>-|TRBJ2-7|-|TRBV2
CASSSPPSEQYF
TGTGCCAGCAGCTCCCCGCCTAGTGAGCAGTACTTC
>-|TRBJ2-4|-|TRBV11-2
CASSLQASASLAKNIQYF
TGTGCCAGCAGCTTACAGGCTTCAGCTTCCTTAGCCAAAAACATTCAGTACTTC
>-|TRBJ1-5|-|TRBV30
CAWSHYSDSNQPQHF
TGTGCCTGGAGTCATTACTCCGACTCGAATCAGCCCCAGCATTTT
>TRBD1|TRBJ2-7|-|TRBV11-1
CASSRQGANEQYF
TGTGCCAGCAGTCGACAGGGGGCCAACGAGCAGTACTTC
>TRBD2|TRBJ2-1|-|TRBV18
CASSPPSGGQGNEQFF
TGTGCCAGCTCACCACCCAGCGGGGGCCAGGGCAATGAGCAGTTCTTC
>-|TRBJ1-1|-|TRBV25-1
CASSIRGEGTEAFF
TGTGCCAGCAGTATCAGGGGAGAGGGCACTGAAGCTTTCTTT
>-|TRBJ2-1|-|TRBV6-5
CASSYQGGNYNEQFF
TGTGCCAGCAGTTACCAGGGGGGCAATTACAATGAGCAGTTCTTC